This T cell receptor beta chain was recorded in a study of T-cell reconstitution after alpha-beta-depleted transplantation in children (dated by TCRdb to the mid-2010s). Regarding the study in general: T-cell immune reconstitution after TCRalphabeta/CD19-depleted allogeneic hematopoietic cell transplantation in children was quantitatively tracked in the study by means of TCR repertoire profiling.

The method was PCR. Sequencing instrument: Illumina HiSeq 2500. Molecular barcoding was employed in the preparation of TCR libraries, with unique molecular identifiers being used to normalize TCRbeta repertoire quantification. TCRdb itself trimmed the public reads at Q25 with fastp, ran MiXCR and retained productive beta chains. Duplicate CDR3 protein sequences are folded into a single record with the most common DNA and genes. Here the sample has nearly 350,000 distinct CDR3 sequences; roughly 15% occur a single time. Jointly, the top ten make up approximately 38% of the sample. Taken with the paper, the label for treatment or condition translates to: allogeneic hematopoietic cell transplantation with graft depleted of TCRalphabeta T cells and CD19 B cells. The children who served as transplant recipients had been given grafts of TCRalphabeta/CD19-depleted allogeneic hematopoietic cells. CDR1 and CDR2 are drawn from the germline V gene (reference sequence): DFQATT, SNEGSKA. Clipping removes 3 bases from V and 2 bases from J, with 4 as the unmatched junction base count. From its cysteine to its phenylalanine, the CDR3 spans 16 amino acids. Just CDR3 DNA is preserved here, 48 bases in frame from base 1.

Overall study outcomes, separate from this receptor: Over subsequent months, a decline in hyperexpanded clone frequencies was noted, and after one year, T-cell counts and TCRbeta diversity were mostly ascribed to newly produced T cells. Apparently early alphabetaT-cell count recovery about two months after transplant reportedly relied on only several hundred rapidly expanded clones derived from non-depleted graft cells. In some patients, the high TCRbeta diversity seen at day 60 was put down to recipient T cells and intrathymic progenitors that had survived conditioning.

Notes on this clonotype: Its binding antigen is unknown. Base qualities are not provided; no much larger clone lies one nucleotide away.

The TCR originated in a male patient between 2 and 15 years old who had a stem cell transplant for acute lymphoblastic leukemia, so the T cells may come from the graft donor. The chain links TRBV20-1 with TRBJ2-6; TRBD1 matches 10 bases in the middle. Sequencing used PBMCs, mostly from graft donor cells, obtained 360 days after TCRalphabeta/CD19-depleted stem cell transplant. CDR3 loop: CSARSDRGAGANVLTF. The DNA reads TGCAGTGCTAGGTCGGACAGGGGGGCTGGGGCCAACGTCCTGACTTTC.